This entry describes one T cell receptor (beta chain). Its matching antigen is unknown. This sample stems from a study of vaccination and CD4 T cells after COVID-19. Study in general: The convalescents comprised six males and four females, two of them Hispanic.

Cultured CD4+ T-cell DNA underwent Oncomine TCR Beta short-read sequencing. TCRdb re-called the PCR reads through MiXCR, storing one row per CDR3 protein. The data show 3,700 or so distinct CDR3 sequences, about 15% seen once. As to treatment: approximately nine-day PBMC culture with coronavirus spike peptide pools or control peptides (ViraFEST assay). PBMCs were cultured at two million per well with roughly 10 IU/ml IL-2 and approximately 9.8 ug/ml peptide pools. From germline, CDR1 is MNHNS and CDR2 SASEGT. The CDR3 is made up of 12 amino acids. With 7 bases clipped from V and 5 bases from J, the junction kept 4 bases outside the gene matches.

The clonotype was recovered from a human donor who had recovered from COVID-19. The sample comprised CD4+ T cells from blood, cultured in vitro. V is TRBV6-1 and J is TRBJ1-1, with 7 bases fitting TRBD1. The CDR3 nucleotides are TGTGCCAGCACCCGACAGGGAACTGAAGCTTTCTTT. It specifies CASTRQGTEAFF.